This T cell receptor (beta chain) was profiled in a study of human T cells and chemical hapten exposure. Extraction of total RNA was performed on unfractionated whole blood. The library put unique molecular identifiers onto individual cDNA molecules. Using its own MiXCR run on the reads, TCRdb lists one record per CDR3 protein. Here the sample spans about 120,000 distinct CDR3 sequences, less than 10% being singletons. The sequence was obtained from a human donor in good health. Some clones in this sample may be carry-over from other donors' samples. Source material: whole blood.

The CDR3 region has the DNA TGTGCCAGTAGTATAGTTAACAGCCAAGAGACCCAGTACTTC. Its protein is CASSIVNSQETQYF. The gene calls are TRBV19 and TRBJ2-5; no clear D. V dropped 1 base and J dropped 1 base, with 7 bases sitting between them. The CDR3 consists of 14 residues. The V gene's germline CDR1 is LNHDA and CDR2 SQIVND (reference sequence). The full variable domain, rest sourced from reference TRBV19 and TRBJ2-5, is DGGITQSPKYLFRKEGQNVTLSCEQNLNHDAMYWYRQDPGQGLRLIYYSQIVNDFQKGDIAEGYSVSREKKESFPLTVTSAQKNPTAFYLCASSIVNSQETQYFGPGTRLLVL.